One and the same sample provided the 27 T cell receptor beta chains below, sequenced in a study of T cells in Graves' hyperthyroidism and ophthalmopathy. The TCR beta CDR3 regions underwent amplification using RNA transcripts as the source. The HTBI primer set was used in a first-round RT-PCR of the TCR CDR3. TCRdb recomputed calls from the multiplex PCR reads with MiXCR, one row per CDR3 protein. The sample holds a few hundred thousand distinct CDR3 sequences, roughly 46% seen once. Sequencing input: peripheral blood or thyroid tissue (not recorded which). The receptor set was obtained from a woman aged 18-30 years with Graves' hyperthyroidism.

This clonotype appeared many times. The chain is built from TRBV10-3 and TRBJ2-7, with 7 nucleotides matching TRBD1. The CDR3 runs 13 residues. CDR1 and CDR2 (germline): ENHRY, SYGVKD. The junction had 9 bases not matched to a gene; V was cut back by 7 bases and J by 6 bases. Here the CDR3 reads CAIKTGDASEQYF. The CDR3 coding sequence is TGTGCCATCAAAACAGGGGATGCAAGCGAGCAGTACTTC.

The table lists this clonotype with a few counts. The chain has TRBV2 and TRBJ2-4, with unresolved D. The length of the CDR3 is 16 residues. Trimming took 2 bases from V and 6 from J, leaving 17 bases between them. Germline loops: CDR1 SNHLY, CDR2 FYNNEI. CDR3 residues: CASSEPRSLVVNIQYF. The CDR3 region has the DNA TGTGCCAGCAGTGAACCCCGCTCCCTCGTAGTAAACATTCAGTACTTC.

In regard to this clonotype: Just one base apart from a much larger clone, this may be a read error. The CDR3 loop is CSARETGPSSYERYF. CDR3 nucleotide sequence: TGCAGTGCTAGAGAAACAGGGCCTTCCTCCTACGAGCGGTACTTC. The V call is TRBV20-1, the J call TRBJ2-7; D might be TRBD1 (6 bases). CDR1 is DFQATT and CDR2 is SNEGSKA in the germline V gene (reference sequence). The CDR3 length is 15 residues.

This clonotype was seen once. This chain uses TRBV6-5 with TRBJ2-5; TRBD2 matches 10 bases. J was trimmed by 9 bases and V by 2 bases; bases with no gene match: 3. The germline V gene has CDR1 MNHEY and CDR2 SVGAGI. CDR3 length equals 13 residues. The CDR3 nucleotides read TGTGCCAGCAGTTACCTAGCGGGAGTGGCCCAGTACTTC. This gives the protein CASSYLAGVAQYF.

The genes are TRBV29-1 and TRBJ2-5; possibly TRBD2 for D (5 bases). The CDR3 length is 11 residues. V lost 4 bases and J 4 bases, leaving 7 bases between the germline ends. Germline CDR1 reads SQVTM; CDR2 reads ANQGSEA. CDR3 nucleotide sequence: TGCAGCGTTGGTCGGGGAGAGACCCAGTACTTC. Its protein is CSVGRGETQYF.

The chain carries TRBV6-1 and TRBJ2-2; D not resolved. CDR1 MNHNS and CDR2 SASEGT come from the germline V gene. The CDR3 loop spans 10 amino acids. The V end was cut by 7 bases, the J end by 6 bases, with 3 bases between. The CDR3 sequence: CASTAGELFF. Here the CDR3 DNA reads TGTGCCAGCACCGCCGGGGAGCTGTTTTTT.

The chain has TRBV25-1 and TRBJ2-7; D gene ambiguous. V lost 5 bases, J lost 7 bases, and 12 bases lay in between. This CDR3 is built from 12 residues. Germline CDR1 and CDR2: MGHDK and SYGVNS. The CDR3 loop reads CASSQEWNEQYF. In DNA, the CDR3 is TGTGCCAGCAGTCAGGAGTGGAATGAGCAGTACTTC.

At least ten counts were recorded for this clonotype. The chain employs TRBV7-9 and TRBJ2-6; 10 nucleotides align to TRBD1. V trimming: 4 bases; J trimming: 0 bases; junction bases outside the gene matches: 6. The length of the CDR3 is 18 residues. Germline V CDR1 and CDR2: SEHNR, FQNEAQ (reference sequence). Here the CDR3 reads CASSSRDRGNSGANVLTF. The DNA of the CDR3 is TGTGCCAGCAGCTCACGGGACAGGGGCAACTCTGGGGCCAACGTCCTGACTTTC.

This chain uses TRBV19 with TRBJ2-7, with TRBD2 matching over 7 bases. Trimming at V came to 6 bases and at J to 6 bases, leaving 14 bases not matched to a gene. Germline V gene lookup returns CDR1 LNHDA and CDR2 SQIVND (reference sequence). This CDR3 comprises 15 residues. The CDR3 DNA reads TGTGCCAGTAGAGATCGGGACTACCTGTTTCGCGAGCAGTACTTC. Amino acids: CASRDRDYLFREQYF.

This clonotype was counted only a few times. V and J are TRBV2 and TRBJ2-7, with 7 positions matching TRBD2. The CDR3 totals 13 residues. Germline V CDR1 and CDR2: SNHLY, FYNNEI. The ends lost 6 bases at V and 3 bases at J; junction bases unmatched: 5. The CDR3 is CASSGGRDYEQYF. The CDR3 DNA is TGTGCCAGCAGCGGCGGGAGAGACTACGAGCAGTACTTC.

This clonotype was counted many times. V is TRBV7-2 and J is TRBJ2-7, with TRBD1 identical over 7 bases. The germline gives CDR1 SGHTA, CDR2 FQGNSA. The CDR3 runs 15 residues. V shed 1 base and J 2 bases; nucleotides not matched to a gene: 5. CDR3: CASSLEGAHTYEQYF. The DNA for the CDR3 is TGTGCCAGCAGCTTAGAGGGGGCCCATACCTACGAGCAGTACTTC.

This clonotype showed up just a few times. The rearrangement links TRBV18 to TRBJ1-1; D is perhaps TRBD1 (6 bases). This CDR3 has 12 residues. Germline V gene lookup returns CDR1 KGHSH and CDR2 LQKENI. V was shortened by 3 bases and J by 11 bases, with 13 bases between the two germline ends. The CDR3 sequence is CASSPGGLGAFF. The CDR3, as DNA: TGTGCCAGCTCACCGGGGGGCTTAGGGGCTTTCTTT. Complete variable domain (other parts from reference TRBV18 and TRBJ1-1): NAGVMQNPRHLVRRRGQEARLRCSPMKGHSHVYWYRQLPEEGLKFMVYLQKENIIDESGMPKERFSAEFPKEGPSILRIQQVVRGDSAAYFCASSPGGLGAFFGQGTRLTVV.

The rearrangement joins TRBV9 to TRBJ2-6; weak D call: TRBD2 (5 bases). The germline gives CDR1 SGDLS, CDR2 YYNGEE. The V end was cut by 0 bases, the J end by 9 bases, with 7 bases between. The CDR3 loop spans 13 amino acids. CDR3 loop: CASSVGGHNVLTF. For the CDR3, the DNA is TGTGCCAGCAGCGTAGGAGGGCACAACGTCCTGACTTTC. The variable domain in full, completed from reference TRBV9 and TRBJ2-6, reads DSGVTQTPKHLITATGQRVTLRCSPRSGDLSVYWYQQSLDQGLQFLIQYYNGEERAKGNILERFSAQQFPDLHSELNLSSLELGDSALYFCASSVGGHNVLTFGAGSRLTVL.

This clonotype showed up many times. The V and J genes are TRBV20-1 and TRBJ1-1; possible D gene TRBD1, 5 bases. Germline V gives CDR1 DFQATT, CDR2 SNEGSKA (reference sequence). CDR3 length: 13 residues. V lost 3 bases, J lost 7 bases, and 15 bases lay in between. The CDR3 DNA is TGCAGTGCTAGTAGGCAGGGCGAGGTTGAAGCTTTCTTT. Translated: CSASRQGEVEAFF.

At least ten counts were recorded for this clonotype. The chain joins TRBV29-1 to TRBJ2-7, with 9 bases matching TRBD1. Germline V gene lookup returns CDR1 SQVTM and CDR2 ANQGSEA. V gave up 0 bases and J gave up 4 bases; unmatched junction bases: 4. This CDR3 is built from 14 residues. CDR3 loop: CSVEEGTGSYEQYF. The CDR3 nucleotides are TGCAGCGTTGAAGAGGGGACAGGGTCATACGAGCAGTACTTC.

For this clonotype: One base away lies a much larger clone, so this may be a sequencing read error. V gene TRBV7-9 combines with J gene TRBJ1-4; unclear D gene. The CDR3 sequence is 14 residues long. Germline V lookup: CDR1 SEHNR, CDR2 FQNEAQ (reference sequence). Trimming shortened V by 4 bases and J by 5 bases, and 11 bases separated the two germline ends. The chain's CDR3 is CASSWTDSNEKLFF. The CDR3 bases are TGTGCCAGCAGCTGGACTGATTCCAATGAAAAACTGTTTTTT.

In DNA, the CDR3 is TGTGCCAGCAGCCATCGGGCCAGCTACGAGCAGTACTTC. Translation gives CASSHRASYEQYF. This chain joins TRBV7-9 and TRBJ2-7; no firm D call. This CDR3 contains 13 residues. Trimming removed 5 bases from V and 3 bases from J, with 11 bases in between. Germline V gene sequence: CDR1 SEHNR, CDR2 FQNEAQ (reference sequence).

This sequence joins TRBV12-3 or TRBV12-4 and TRBJ1-5; weak D call: TRBD1 (6 bases). This CDR3 spans 15 amino acids. V was cut by 4 bases and J by 7 bases, with 17 bases left in between. The CDR3 region is CASSWQGIGEQPQHF. The CDR3 bases are TGTGCCAGCAGTTGGCAGGGGATAGGCGAGCAGCCCCAGCATTTT.

About this clonotype: A single base separates this from a much larger clone, so it may be a read error. The chain recombines TRBV20-1 with TRBJ2-5; tentative D call: TRBD2 (5 bases). Trimming took 1 base from V and 1 from J, leaving 13 bases between them. Germline V gene lookup returns CDR1 DFQATT and CDR2 SNEGSKA (reference sequence). The CDR3 has 15 residues. CDR3 sequence: CSARVRGEVQETQYF. CDR3 nucleotides: TGCAGTGCTAGAGTCCGGGGAGAGGTCCAAGAGACCCAGTACTTC.

This clonotype was seen at least ten times. The chain couples TRBV6-5 to TRBJ2-5; D gene ambiguous. Between the trimmed V and J ends, which lost 0 bases and 2 bases, there was a span of 10 bases. CDR1 and CDR2 from the germline V gene are MNHEY and SVGAGI. This CDR3 is built from 15 residues. This CDR3 reads CASSYSRSEQETQYF. DNA for the CDR3: TGTGCCAGCAGTTACTCGAGAAGCGAACAAGAGACCCAGTACTTC.

This clonotype was detected a few times. Since the CDR3 does not end with the conserved phenylalanine or tryptophan, this likely comes from a read error. The limits of the CDR3 on the DNA are not certain, so only TCRdb's listed CDR3 is given. The V gene is TRBV10-3, the J gene TRBJ2-7; TRBD1 is the table's D call, not checked against the DNA. In germline, CDR1 is ENHRY, CDR2 SYGVKD. The CDR3 spans 12 amino acids, including both terminal residues. CDR3 residues: CAISEGVGGILP.

This clonotype was observed many times. The rearrangement uses TRBV29-1 and TRBJ2-7; tentatively, D is TRBD1 (6 bases). Per germline, CDR1 SQVTM and CDR2 ANQGSEA. Trimming removed 1 base at V and 5 bases at J, with 12 bases between. The CDR3 is 13 amino acids. DNA for the CDR3: TGCAGCGTTGAAGCACAGGGTAACAACGAGCAGTACTTC. Translating it yields CSVEAQGNNEQYF.

This clonotype was seen just once. This chain connects TRBV13 to TRBJ1-4; a weak D match, TRBD1 (5 bases). V dropped 0 bases and J dropped 10 bases, with 15 bases sitting between them. The CDR3 spans 15 residues. The germline CDR1 and CDR2 sequences are PRHDT and FYEKMQ (reference sequence). The CDR3 sequence is CASSLGRGVSGKLFF. CDR3 DNA: TGTGCCAGCAGCTTAGGGCGGGGCGTTTCGGGAAAACTGTTTTTT.

This chain uses TRBV6-6 with TRBJ2-2; D remains unclear. The CDR3 runs to 15 residues. Trimming stripped 2 bases from V and 3 bases from J, with 10 bases between. Germline CDR1 MNHNY, CDR2 SVGAGI (reference sequence). The CDR3 DNA follows: TGTGCCAGCAGTTACCTGACCTCGGACACCGGGGAGCTGTTTTTT. Its protein is CASSYLTSDTGELFF.

The table lists this clonotype with many counts. The rearrangement joins TRBV10-3 to TRBJ2-7, with 8 bases identical to TRBD2. The germline gives CDR1 ENHRY, CDR2 SYGVKD. The CDR3 runs to 13 residues. Losses at the gene ends were 11 bases for V and 0 bases for J; bases not matched to a gene: 6. The CDR3 DNA is TGTGCCGCGGGACTAGAACCCTCCTACGAGCAGTACTTC. Protein: CAAGLEPSYEQYF.

This clonotype has a single count. This chain uses TRBV24-1 with TRBJ2-1, with D unclear. Germline CDR1 reads KGHDR; CDR2 reads SFDVKD. Trimming took off 4 bases at V and 7 bases at J, with 10 bases between the two ends. This CDR3 is built from 13 residues. The CDR3 nucleotides are TGTGCCACCAGTGACCCCTCTAAGAATGAGCAGTTCTTC. Amino acid sequence: CATSDPSKNEQFF.

Many counts were recorded for this clonotype. J is TRBJ1-5 and V is TRBV10-3; D gene unclear. Germline CDR1 reads ENHRY; CDR2 reads SYGVKD. V was shortened by 5 bases and J by 3 bases, with 8 bases between the two germline ends. This CDR3 comprises 13 residues. CDR3 loop: CAISIRDNQPQHF. The CDR3 DNA sequence: TGTGCCATCAGTATCCGGGACAATCAGCCCCAGCATTTT.